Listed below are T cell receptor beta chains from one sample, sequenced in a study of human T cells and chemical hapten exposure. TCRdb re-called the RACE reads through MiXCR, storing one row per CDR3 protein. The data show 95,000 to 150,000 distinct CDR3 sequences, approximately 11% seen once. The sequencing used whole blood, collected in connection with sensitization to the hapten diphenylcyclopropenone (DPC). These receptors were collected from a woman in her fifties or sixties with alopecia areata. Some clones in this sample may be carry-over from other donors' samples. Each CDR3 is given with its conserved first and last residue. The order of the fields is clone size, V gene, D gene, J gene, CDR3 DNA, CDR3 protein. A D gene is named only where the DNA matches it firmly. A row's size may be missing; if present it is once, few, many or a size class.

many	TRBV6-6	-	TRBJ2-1	TGTGCCAGCAGTTACGGTGGTTTAGGCAATGAGCAGTTCTTC	CASSYGGLGNEQFF
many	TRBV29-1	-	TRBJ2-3	TGCAGCGTTGTTGGGGGAGGCACAGATACGCAGTATTTT	CSVVGGGTDTQYF
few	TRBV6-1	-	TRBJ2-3	TGTGCCAGCCGTCAAAGCGGACTACTACGAGCAGATACGCAGTATTTT	CASRQSGLLRADTQYF
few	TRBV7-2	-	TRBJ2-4	TGTGCCAGCAGCTTAAGGGCCTCCGCTGGACCGATAGCCAAAAACATTCAGTACTTC	CASSLRASAGPIAKNIQYF
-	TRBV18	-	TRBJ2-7	TGTGCCAGCTCACCACCGGGCGGGTACCATACCGAGCAGTACTTC	CASSPPGGYHTEQYF
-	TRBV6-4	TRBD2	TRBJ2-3	TGTGCCAGCCGTCCCGGACTAGCGGGAGGGACAGATACGCAGTATTTT	CASRPGLAGGTDTQYF
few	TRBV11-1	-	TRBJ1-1	TGTGCCAGCAGCCAACAGGTTCGAGGGACTGAAGCTTTCTTT	CASSQQVRGTEAFF
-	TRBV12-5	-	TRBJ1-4	TGTGCTAGTGGTTTGGGGGAACTGCGTAATGAAAAACTGTTTTTT	CASGLGELRNEKLFF
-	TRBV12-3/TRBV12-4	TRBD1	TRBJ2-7	TGTGCCAGCGGGTGGACAGGGCTATCCTACGAGCAGTACTTC	CASGWTGLSYEQYF
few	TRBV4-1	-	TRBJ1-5	TGCGCCAGCAGCCAAGATTATCCGGGGGCAAGGAATCAGCCCCAGCATTTT	CASSQDYPGARNQPQHF
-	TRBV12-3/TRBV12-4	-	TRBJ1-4	TGTGCCAGCAACCGAGGAGGGGTTGGAGAAAAACTGTTTTTT	CASNRGGVGEKLFF
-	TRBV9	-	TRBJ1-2	TGTGCCAGCAGCGTAGGGATTACCTACACCTTC	CASSVGITYTF
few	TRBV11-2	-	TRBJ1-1	TGTGCCAGCAGCTTAGGGGGGCCTGAAGCTTTCTTT	CASSLGGPEAFF
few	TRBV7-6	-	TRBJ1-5	TGTGCCAGCAGCTCTTCAGGGGAGGGTCAGCCCCAGCATTTT	CASSSSGEGQPQHF
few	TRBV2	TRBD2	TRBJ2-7	TGTGCCAGCGTTGGTCGGGGGGACTACGAGCAGTACTTC	CASVGRGDYEQYF
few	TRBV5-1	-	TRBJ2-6	TGCGCCAGCAGCTTGGGTCCGGGTCTGGAAGGGGCCAACGTCCTGACTTTC	CASSLGPGLEGANVLTF
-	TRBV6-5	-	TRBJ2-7	TGTGCCAGCAGTATCACGGGGGTACCGGACGAGCAGTACTTC	CASSITGVPDEQYF
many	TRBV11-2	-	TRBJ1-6	TGTGCCAGCAGCTTAGAAAGCTCCTATAATTCACCCCTCCACTTT	CASSLESSYNSPLHF
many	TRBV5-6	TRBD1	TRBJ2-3	TGTGCCAGCAGCCCGACAGGGGAGACAGATACGCAGTATTTT	CASSPTGETDTQYF
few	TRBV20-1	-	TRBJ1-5	TGCAGTGCCCCCGGGACATCTAATCAGCCCCAGCATTTT	CSAPGTSNQPQHF
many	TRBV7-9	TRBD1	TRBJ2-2	TGTGCCAGCAGCTTAGGGACAGGGAACACCGGGGAGCTGTTTTTT	CASSLGTGNTGELFF
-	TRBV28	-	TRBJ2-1	TGTGCCAGCAGTTTGCCACCCCCGAGAGTCAATGAGCAGTTCTTC	CASSLPPPRVNEQFF
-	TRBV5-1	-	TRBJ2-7	TGCGCCAGCAGCCCCTCCCCTAAATCGGGCTACGAGCAGTACTTC	CASSPSPKSGYEQYF
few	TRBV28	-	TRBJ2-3	TGTGCCAGCAGGGATACAGGCACAGATACGCAGTATTTT	CASRDTGTDTQYF
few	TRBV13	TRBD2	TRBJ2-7	TGTGCCAGCAGCGGTCGACTAGCGGGGGGGTTGACGCCTTACGAGCAGTACTTC	CASSGRLAGGLTPYEQYF
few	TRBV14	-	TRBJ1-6	TGTGCCAGCAGGGTGAATTCCAATAATTCACCCCTCCACTTT	CASRVNSNNSPLHF
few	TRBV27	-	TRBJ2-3	TGTGCCAGCAGTCAGTATAGGGGTCCAACGTCAGATACGCAGTATTTT	CASSQYRGPTSDTQYF
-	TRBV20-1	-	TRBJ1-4	TGCAGTGCCACCGGACAGCTTAATGAAAAACTGTTTTTT	CSATGQLNEKLFF
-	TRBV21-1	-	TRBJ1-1	TGTGCCAGCAGCAAAACCCATTGGGCGCTGGAAGCTTTCTTT	CASSKTHWALEAFF
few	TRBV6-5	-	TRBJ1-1	TGTGCCAGCAGGCGATACGACAAGAACACTGAAGCTTTCTTT	CASRRYDKNTEAFF
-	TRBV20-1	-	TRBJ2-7	TGCAGTGGAAGTAGCGACTACGAGCAGTACTTC	CSGSSDYEQYF
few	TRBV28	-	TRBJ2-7	TGTGCCAGCAGTGAGGACGGGAACTCCTACGAGCAGTACTTC	CASSEDGNSYEQYF
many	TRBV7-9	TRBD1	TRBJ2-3	TGTGCCAGCTGGGGACAGGGGAATCCTTATACGCAGTATTTT	CASWGQGNPYTQYF
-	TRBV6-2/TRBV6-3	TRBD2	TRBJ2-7	TGTGCCAGCAGCGACGGGACTAGCGGAACCAGGGACGAGCAGTACTTC	CASSDGTSGTRDEQYF
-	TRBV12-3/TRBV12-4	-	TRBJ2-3	TGTGCCAGTGTCCTGAGAGCTGGCGGAACAGATACGCAGTATTTT	CASVLRAGGTDTQYF
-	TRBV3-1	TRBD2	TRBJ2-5	TGTGCCAGCAGCCAAGCCACTAGCGGGCTTCGAGAGACCCAGTACTTC	CASSQATSGLRETQYF
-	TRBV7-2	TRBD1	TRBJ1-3	TGTGCCAGCAGCTTGACAGGGCGCGGAAACACCATATATTTT	CASSLTGRGNTIYF
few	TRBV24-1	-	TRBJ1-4	TGTGCCACCAGTGATTTCGGTGCACCGGGCCAGGCAGCGGGGAATGAAAAACTGTTTTTT	CATSDFGAPGQAAGNEKLFF
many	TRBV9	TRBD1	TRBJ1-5	TGTGCCAGCAGCGTAGAACAGGGGTCTAGCCGGATGAGCAATCAGCCCCAGCATTTT	CASSVEQGSSRMSNQPQHF
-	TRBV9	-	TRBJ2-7	TGTGCCAGCAGCGCGGACGGACCCTCCGAGCAGTACTTC	CASSADGPSEQYF
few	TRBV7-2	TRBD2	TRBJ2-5	TGTGCCAGCAGCTTAGATAGCGGGGGGATGGAGACCCAGTACTTC	CASSLDSGGMETQYF
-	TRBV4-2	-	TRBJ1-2	TGTGCCAGCAGCCACACAGGGTCTGACTACACCTTC	CASSHTGSDYTF
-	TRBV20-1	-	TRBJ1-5	TGCAGTGCTAGAGATCACCTTAGCAATCAGCCCCAGCATTTT	CSARDHLSNQPQHF
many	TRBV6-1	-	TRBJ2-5	TGTGCCAGCAGTGAAATAACTTACCCACGAGGGACCCAGTACTTC	CASSEITYPRGTQYF
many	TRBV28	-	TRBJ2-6	TGTGCCAGCATTCAAACCTTAAACCCCGGACAGTTTCGCTCTGGGGCCAACGTCCTGACTTTC	CASIQTLNPGQFRSGANVLTF
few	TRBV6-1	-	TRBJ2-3	TGTGCCAGCAGTGGGCTAGCAGATACGCAGTATTTT	CASSGLADTQYF
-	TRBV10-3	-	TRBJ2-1	TGTGCCATCAGCGCCTTAGGGGCTCCCTACAATGAGCAGTTCTTC	CAISALGAPYNEQFF
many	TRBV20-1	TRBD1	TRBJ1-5	TGCAGTGCTAGGGGAGACAGGGGCAGTCCTAAGCATTTT	CSARGDRGSPKHF
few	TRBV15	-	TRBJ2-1	TGTGCCACCAGCAGAGACAGGGAAGGAGGCAATGAGCAGTTCTTC	CATSRDREGGNEQFF
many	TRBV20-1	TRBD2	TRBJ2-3	TGCAGTGCTAGAGATCCTAGCGGGGCATCCACAGATACGCAGTATTTT	CSARDPSGASTDTQYF
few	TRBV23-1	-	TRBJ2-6	TGCGCCCCCAAAGGGGGGTCTGGGGCCAACGTCCTGACTTTC	CAPKGGSGANVLTF
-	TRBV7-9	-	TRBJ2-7	TGTGCCAGCAGCTTAGTCGGTTCGGGCTACGAGCAGTACTTC	CASSLVGSGYEQYF
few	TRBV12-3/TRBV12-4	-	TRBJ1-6	TGTGCCAGCAGTTTAGCCCAGTCACCCCTCCACTTT	CASSLAQSPLHF
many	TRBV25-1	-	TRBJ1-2	TGTGCCAGCAGTTTAACCGGAGGCGGCTACACCTTC	CASSLTGGGYTF
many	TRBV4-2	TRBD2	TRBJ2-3	TGTGCCAGCAGCCCGGGGGAGCGGGGGAGTACAGATACGCAGTATTTT	CASSPGERGSTDTQYF
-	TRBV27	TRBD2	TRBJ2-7	TGTGCCAGCAGTCCACGCGGGGGGCCCTACGAGCAGTACTTC	CASSPRGGPYEQYF
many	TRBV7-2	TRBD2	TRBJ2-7	TGTGCCAGCAGCTCTACCGGGACTAGCCCCTACGAGCAGTACTTC	CASSSTGTSPYEQYF
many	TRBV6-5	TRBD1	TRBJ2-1	TGTGCCAGCAGGTACGGGACAGGTCCATACAATGAGCAGTTCTTC	CASRYGTGPYNEQFF
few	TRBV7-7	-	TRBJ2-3	TGTGCCAGCAGCCGGAGCCTGGGAGGTGGAGATACGCAGTATTTT	CASSRSLGGGDTQYF
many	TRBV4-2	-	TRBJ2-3	TGTGCCAGCAGCCGAGGGAGCACAGATACGCAGTATTTT	CASSRGSTDTQYF